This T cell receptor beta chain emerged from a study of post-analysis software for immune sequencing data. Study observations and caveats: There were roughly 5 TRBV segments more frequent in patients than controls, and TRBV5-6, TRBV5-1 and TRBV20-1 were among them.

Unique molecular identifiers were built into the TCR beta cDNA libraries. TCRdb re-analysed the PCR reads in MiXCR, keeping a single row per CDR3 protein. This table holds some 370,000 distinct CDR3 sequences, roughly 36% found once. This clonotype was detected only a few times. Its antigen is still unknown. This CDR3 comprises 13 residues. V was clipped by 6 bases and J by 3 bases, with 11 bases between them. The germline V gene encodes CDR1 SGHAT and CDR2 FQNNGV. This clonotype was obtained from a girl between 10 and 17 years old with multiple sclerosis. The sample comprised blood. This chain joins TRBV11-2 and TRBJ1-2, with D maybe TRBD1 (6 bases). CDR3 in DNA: TGTGCCAGCAGTCCGGACAGCTACTATGGCTACACCTTC. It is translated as CASSPDSYYGYTF.